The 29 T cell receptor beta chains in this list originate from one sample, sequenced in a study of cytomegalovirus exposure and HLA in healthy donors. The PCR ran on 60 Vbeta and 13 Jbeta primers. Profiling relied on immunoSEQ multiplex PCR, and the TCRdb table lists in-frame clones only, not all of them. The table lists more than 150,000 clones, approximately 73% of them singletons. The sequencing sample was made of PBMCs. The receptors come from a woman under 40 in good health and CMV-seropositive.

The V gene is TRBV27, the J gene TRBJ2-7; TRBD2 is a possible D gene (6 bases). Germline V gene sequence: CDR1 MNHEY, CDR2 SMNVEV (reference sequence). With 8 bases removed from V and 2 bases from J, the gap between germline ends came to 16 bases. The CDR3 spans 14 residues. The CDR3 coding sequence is TGTGCCAGCCGCGGGGCAAGGGCAGCCTACGAGCAGTACTTC. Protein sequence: CASRGARAAYEQYF.

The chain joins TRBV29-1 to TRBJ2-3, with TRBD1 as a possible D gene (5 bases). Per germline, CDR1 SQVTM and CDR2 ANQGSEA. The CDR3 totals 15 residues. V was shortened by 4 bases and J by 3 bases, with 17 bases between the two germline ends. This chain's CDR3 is CSVGKQVPTTDTQYF. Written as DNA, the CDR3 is TGCAGCGTTGGTAAACAGGTACCAACGACAGATACGCAGTATTTT.

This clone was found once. CDR3 loop: CASSIGRGKNEQYF. The CDR3 bases are TGTGCCAGTAGTATCGGCAGGGGTAAGAACGAGCAGTACTTC. The rearrangement uses TRBV19 and TRBJ2-7, with D tentatively TRBD1 (6 bases). CDR1 is LNHDA and CDR2 is SQIVND in the germline V gene (reference sequence). V gave up 3 bases and J gave up 5 bases, with 14 bases separating them. The CDR3 length is 14 residues.

The CDR3, as DNA: TGTGCCAGCAGCCCGTATTATAGCAATCAGCCCCAGCATTTT. This translates into CASSPYYSNQPQHF. J is TRBJ1-5 and V is TRBV7-2; D call uncertain. Trimming cost V 5 bases and J 0 bases, with 8 bases left between them. Germline V gene sequence: CDR1 SGHTA, CDR2 FQGNSA. This CDR3 comprises 14 residues.

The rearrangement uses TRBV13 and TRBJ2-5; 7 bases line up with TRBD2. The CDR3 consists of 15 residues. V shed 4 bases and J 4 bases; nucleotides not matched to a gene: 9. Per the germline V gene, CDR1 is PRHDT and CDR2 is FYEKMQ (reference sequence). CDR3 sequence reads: CASSSSTWGGETQYF. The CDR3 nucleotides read TGTGCCAGCAGCTCTAGCACGTGGGGGGGAGAGACCCAGTACTTC.

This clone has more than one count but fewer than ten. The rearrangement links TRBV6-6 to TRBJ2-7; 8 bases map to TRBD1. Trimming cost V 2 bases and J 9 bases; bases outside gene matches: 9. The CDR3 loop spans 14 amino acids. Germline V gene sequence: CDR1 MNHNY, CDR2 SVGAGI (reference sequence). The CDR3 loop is CASSYAQGAQGQYF. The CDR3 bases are TGTGCCAGCAGTTACGCCCAGGGGGCTCAAGGGCAGTACTTC.

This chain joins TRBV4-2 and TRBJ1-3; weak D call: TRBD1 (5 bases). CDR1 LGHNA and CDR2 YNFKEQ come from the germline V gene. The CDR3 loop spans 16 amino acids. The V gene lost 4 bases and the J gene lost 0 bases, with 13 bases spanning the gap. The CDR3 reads CASSLGGFFSGNTIYF. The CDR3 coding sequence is TGTGCCAGCAGCCTCGGGGGATTCTTCTCTGGAAACACCATATATTTT.

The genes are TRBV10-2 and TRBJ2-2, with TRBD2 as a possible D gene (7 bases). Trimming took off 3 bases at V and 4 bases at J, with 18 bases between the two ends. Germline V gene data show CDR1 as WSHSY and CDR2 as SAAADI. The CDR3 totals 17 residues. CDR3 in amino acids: CASSDFPGGPGTGELFF. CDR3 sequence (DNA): TGCGCCAGCAGTGACTTCCCCGGGGGGCCGGGCACCGGGGAGCTGTTTTTT.

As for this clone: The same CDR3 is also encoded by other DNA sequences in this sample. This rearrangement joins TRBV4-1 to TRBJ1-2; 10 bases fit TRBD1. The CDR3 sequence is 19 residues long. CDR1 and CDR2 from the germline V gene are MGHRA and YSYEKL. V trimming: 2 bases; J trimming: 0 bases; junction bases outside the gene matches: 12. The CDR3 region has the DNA TGCGCCAGCAGCCAACCAACAGCGGGACAGGGGAGAGCTAACTATGGCTACACCTTC. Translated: CASSQPTAGQGRANYGYTF.

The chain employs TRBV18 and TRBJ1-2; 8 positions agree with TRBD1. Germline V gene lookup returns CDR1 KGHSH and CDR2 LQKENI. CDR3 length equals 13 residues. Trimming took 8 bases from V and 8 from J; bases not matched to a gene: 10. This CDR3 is CASAPDRGGGYTF. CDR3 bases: TGTGCCAGCGCTCCCGACAGGGGTGGAGGCTACACCTTC. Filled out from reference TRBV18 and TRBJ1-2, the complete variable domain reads NAGVMQNPRHLVRRRGQEARLRCSPMKGHSHVYWYRQLPEEGLKFMVYLQKENIIDESGMPKERFSAEFPKEGPSILRIQQVVRGDSAAYFCASAPDRGGGYTFGSGTRLTVV.

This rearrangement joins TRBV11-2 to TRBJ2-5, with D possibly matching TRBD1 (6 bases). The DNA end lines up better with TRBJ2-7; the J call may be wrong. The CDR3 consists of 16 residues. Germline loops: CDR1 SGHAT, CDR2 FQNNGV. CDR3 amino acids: CASSGGRRGGAYEQYF. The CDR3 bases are TGTGCCAGCAGCGGGGGACGCAGGGGTGGGGCCTACGAGCAGTACTTC.

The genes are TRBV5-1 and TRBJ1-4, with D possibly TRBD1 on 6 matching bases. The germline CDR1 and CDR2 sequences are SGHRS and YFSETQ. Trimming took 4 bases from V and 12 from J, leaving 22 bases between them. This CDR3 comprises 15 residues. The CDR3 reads CASSVDAGDLRELFF. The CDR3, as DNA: TGCGCCAGCAGCGTGGACGCAGGGGACCTAAGAGAACTGTTTTTT. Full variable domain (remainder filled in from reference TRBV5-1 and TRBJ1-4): KAGVTQTPRYLIKTRGQQVTLSCSPISGHRSVSWYQQTPGQGLQFLFEYFSETQRNKGNFPGRFSGRQFSNSRSEMNVSTLELGDSALYLCASSVDAGDLRELFFGSGTQLSVL.

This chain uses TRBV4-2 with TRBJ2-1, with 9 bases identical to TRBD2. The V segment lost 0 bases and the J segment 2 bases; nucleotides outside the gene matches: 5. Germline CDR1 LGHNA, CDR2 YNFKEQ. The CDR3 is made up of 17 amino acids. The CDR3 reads CASSQEFAGGPYNEQFF. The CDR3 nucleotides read TGTGCCAGCAGCCAAGAGTTCGCGGGGGGGCCCTACAATGAGCAGTTCTTC.

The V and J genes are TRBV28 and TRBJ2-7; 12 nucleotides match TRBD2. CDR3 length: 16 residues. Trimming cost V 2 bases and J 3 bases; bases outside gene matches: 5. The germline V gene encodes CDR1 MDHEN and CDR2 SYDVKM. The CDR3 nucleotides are TGTGCCAGCAGTTTAAGGGCTAGCGGGGGGGGCTACGAGCAGTACTTC. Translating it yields CASSLRASGGGYEQYF.

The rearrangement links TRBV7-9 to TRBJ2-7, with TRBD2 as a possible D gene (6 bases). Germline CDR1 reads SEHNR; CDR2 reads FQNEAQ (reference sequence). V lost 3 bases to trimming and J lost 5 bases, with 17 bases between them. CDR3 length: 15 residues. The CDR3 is CASSLTRDSGDEQYF. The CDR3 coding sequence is TGTGCCAGCAGCTTGACCCGGGACTCCGGGGACGAGCAGTACTTC.

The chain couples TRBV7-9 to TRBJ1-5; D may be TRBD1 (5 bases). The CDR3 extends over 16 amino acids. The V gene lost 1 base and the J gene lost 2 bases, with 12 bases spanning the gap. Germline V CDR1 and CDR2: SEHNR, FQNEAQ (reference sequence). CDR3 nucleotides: TGTGCCAGCAGCTTAGTTAGGGTAGGGGGCAATCAGCCCCAGCATTTT. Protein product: CASSLVRVGGNQPQHF.

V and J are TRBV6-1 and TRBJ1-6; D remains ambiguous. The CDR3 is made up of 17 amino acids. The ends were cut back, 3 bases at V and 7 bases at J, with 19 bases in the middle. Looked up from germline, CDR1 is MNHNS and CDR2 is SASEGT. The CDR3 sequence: CASSDNLVGRWNSPLHF. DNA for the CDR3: TGTGCCAGCAGTGATAATTTAGTCGGGAGATGGAATTCACCCCTCCACTTT.

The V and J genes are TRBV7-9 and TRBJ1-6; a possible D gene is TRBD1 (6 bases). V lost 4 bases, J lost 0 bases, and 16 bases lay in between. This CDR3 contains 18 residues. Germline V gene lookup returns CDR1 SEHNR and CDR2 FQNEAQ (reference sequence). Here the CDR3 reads CASSSRQAQLSYNSPLHF. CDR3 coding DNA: TGTGCCAGCAGCTCCCGACAGGCCCAGCTCTCCTATAATTCACCCCTCCACTTT.

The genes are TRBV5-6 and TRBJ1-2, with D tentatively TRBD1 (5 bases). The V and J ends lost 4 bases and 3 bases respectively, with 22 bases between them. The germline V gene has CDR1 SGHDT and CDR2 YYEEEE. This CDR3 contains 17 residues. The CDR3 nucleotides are TGTGCCAGCAGCAATAGACCGGGACTAGGGGTCCACTATGGCTACACCTTC. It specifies CASSNRPGLGVHYGYTF.

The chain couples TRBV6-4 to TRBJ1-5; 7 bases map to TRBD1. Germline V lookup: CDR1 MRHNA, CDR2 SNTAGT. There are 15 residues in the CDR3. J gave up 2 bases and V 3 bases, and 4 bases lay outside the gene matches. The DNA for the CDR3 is TGTGCCAGCAGTGAAAGACAGGGTGGCAATCAGCCCCAGCATTTT. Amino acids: CASSERQGGNQPQHF.

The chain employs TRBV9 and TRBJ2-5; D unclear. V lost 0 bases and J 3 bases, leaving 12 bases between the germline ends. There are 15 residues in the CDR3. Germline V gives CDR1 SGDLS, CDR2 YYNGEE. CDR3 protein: CASSVGSVVEETQYF. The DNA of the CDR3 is TGTGCCAGCAGCGTAGGGTCGGTAGTTGAAGAGACCCAGTACTTC.

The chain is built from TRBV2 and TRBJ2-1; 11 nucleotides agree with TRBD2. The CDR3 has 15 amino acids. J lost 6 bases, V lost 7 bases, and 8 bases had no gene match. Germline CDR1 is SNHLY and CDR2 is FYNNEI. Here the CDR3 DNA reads TGTGCCAGCAACTGGCTAGCGGGGGGAGTCAATGAGCAGTTCTTC. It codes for CASNWLAGGVNEQFF.

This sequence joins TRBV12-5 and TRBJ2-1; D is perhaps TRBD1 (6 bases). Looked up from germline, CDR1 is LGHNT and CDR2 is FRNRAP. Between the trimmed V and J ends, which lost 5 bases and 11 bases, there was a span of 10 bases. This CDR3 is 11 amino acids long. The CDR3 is CASGARGQQFF. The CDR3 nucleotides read TGTGCTAGTGGTGCCAGGGGACAGCAGTTCTTC. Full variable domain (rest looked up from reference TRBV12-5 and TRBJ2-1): DARVTQTPRHKVTEMGQEVTMRCQPILGHNTVFWYRQTMMQGLELLAYFRNRAPLDDSGMPKDRFSAEMPDATLATLKIQPSEPRDSAVYFCASGARGQQFFGPGTRLTVL.

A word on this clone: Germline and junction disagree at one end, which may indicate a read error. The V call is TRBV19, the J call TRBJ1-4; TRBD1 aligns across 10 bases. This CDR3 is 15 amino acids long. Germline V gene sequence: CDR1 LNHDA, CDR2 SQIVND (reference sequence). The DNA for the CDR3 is TGTGCCAGTAGTAGGGGACAGGGGCAACGAGAAAAACTGCTTTTT. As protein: CASSRGQGQREKLLF.

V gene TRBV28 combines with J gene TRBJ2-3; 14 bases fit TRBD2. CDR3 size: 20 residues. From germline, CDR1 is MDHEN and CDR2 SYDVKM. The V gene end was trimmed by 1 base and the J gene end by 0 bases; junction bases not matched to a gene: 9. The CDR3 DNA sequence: TGTGCCAGCAGTTTATTTCTTGGGACTAGCGGGGGCTGGAGCACAGATACGCAGTATTTT. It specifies CASSLFLGTSGGWSTDTQYF.

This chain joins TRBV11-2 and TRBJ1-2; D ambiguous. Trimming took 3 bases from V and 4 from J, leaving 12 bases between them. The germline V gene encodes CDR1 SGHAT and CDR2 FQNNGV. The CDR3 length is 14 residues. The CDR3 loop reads CASSLEGEGYGYTF. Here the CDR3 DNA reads TGTGCCAGCAGCTTGGAAGGAGAGGGCTATGGCTACACCTTC.

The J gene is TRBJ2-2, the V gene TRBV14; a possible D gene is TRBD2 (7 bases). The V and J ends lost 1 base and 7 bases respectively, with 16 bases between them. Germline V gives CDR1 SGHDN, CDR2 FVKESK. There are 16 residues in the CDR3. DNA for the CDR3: TGTGCCAGCAGCCAAGGAGGGGGGGGCTTTAACGGGGAGCTGTTTTTT. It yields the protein CASSQGGGGFNGELFF. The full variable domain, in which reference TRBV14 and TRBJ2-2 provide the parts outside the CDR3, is EAGVTQFPSHSVIEKGQTVTLRCDPISGHDNLYWYRRVMGKEIKFLLHFVKESKQDESGMPNNRFLAERTGGTYSTLKVQPAELEDSGVYFCASSQGGGGFNGELFFGEGSRLTVL.

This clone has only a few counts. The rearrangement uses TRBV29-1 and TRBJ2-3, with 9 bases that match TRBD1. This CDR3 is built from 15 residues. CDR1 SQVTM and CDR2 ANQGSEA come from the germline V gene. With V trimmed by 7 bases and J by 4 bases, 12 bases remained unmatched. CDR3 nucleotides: TGCAGCGGTGGGCCGGGACAGGGAGTAGCAGATACGCAGTATTTT. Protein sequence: CSGGPGQGVADTQYF.

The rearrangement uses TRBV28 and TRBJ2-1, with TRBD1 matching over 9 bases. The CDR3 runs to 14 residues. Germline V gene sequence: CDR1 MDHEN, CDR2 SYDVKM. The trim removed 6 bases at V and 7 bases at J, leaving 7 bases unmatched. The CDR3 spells CASSSRDRVNEQFF. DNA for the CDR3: TGTGCCAGCAGCTCGCGGGACAGGGTAAATGAGCAGTTCTTC.